What follows are 26 T cell receptor beta chains derived from one specimen sequenced in a study of cytomegalovirus exposure and HLA in healthy donors. Here immunoSEQ multiplex PCR was the method, and the copy in TCRdb shows in-frame clones only, minus some. The sample holds around 400,000 clones, 86% seen once. The sample comprised PBMCs. These receptors all come from a woman between 18 and 30 years old in good health and CMV-seronegative.

The chain combines TRBV4-2 with TRBJ2-3; D uncertain. The CDR3 is 15 residues long. CDR1 is LGHNA, CDR2 YNFKEQ, per germline. V lost 3 bases to trimming and J lost 0 bases, with 10 bases between them. In DNA form, the CDR3 reads TGTGCCAGCAGCCACTGGGCGAGTAGCACAGATACGCAGTATTTT. Translated: CASSHWASSTDTQYF.

The rearrangement links TRBV5-8 to TRBJ1-2; TRBD1 might be the D (5 bases). The CDR3 runs to 15 residues. Trimming stripped 1 base from V and 5 bases from J, with 15 bases between. In germline, CDR1 is SGHTS, CDR2 YDEGEE. This CDR3 reads CASSLRQLWLYGYTF. In nucleotides, the CDR3 is TGTGCCAGCAGCTTGAGACAGCTATGGCTATATGGCTACACCTTC. Drawing the rest from reference TRBV5-8 and TRBJ1-2, the complete variable domain is EAGVTQSPTHLIKTRGQQATLRCSPISGHTSVYWYQQALGLGLQFLLWYDEGEERNRGNFPPRFSGRQFPNYSSELNVNALELEDSALYLCASSLRQLWLYGYTFGSGTRLTVV.

The chain recombines TRBV11-2 with TRBJ1-4; 8 bases are a match to TRBD1. The CDR3 is 15 amino acids. Germline CDR1 SGHAT, CDR2 FQNNGV. The J segment lost 0 bases and the V segment lost 5 bases, leaving 2 bases of the junction unmatched. The CDR3 loop is CASSTRGPTNEKLFF. CDR3 nucleotides: TGTGCCAGCAGCACCAGGGGGCCAACTAATGAAAAACTGTTTTTT.

The sample holds one count of this clone. The genes are TRBV13 and TRBJ2-7; perhaps TRBD2 as D (7 bases). This CDR3 comprises 14 residues. V dropped 4 bases and J dropped 9 bases, with 19 bases sitting between them. Germline V gene sequence: CDR1 PRHDT, CDR2 FYEKMQ (reference sequence). The CDR3 coding sequence is TGTGCCAGCAGCTGGGGGGGCAACCAGCCGGGGCAGTACTTC. This codes for CASSWGGNQPGQYF.

The chain is built from TRBV28 and TRBJ2-1, with TRBD2 identical over 11 bases. Germline loops: CDR1 MDHEN, CDR2 SYDVKM. The trim removed 2 bases at V and 8 bases at J, leaving 17 bases unmatched. This CDR3 region has 19 residues. This CDR3 reads CASSLRWLAGGVVWYEQFF. The CDR3, as DNA: TGTGCCAGCAGTTTACGGTGGCTAGCGGGAGGAGTGGTCTGGTATGAGCAGTTCTTC.

The chain is built from TRBV2 and TRBJ2-2; D is unresolved. From germline, CDR1 is SNHLY and CDR2 FYNNEI. V lost 6 bases, J lost 6 bases, and 14 bases lay in between. The CDR3 sequence is 14 residues long. CDR3: CASRRGLTSGELFF. The CDR3, as DNA: TGTGCCAGCAGAAGAGGCCTTACGTCCGGGGAGCTGTTTTTT.

This clone was counted a single time. The V and J genes are TRBV30 and TRBJ1-1, with D tentatively TRBD1 (6 bases). The length of the CDR3 is 13 residues. Germline V CDR1 and CDR2: GTSNPN, SVGIG (reference sequence). V lost 2 bases to trimming and J lost 4 bases, with 11 bases between them. DNA for the CDR3: TGTGCCTGGAGTCCGGGGGGCCGCACTGAAGCTTTCTTT. As protein: CAWSPGGRTEAFF.

The chain carries TRBV28 and TRBJ2-5, with D possibly TRBD1 on 7 matching bases. The CDR3 runs to 15 residues. The germline V gene has CDR1 MDHEN and CDR2 SYDVKM. Trimming removed 8 bases from V and 0 bases from J, with 16 bases in between. The CDR3 coding sequence is TGTGCCAGCCATAGGGGGGACAGATACCAAGAGACCCAGTACTTC. Translating it yields CASHRGDRYQETQYF. The full variable domain, rest sourced from reference TRBV28 and TRBJ2-5, is DVKVTQSSRYLVKRTGEKVFLECVQDMDHENMFWYRQDPGLGLRLIYFSYDVKMKEKGDIPEGYSVSREKKERFSLILESASTNQTSMYLCASHRGDRYQETQYFGPGTRLLVL.

The chain links TRBV19 to TRBJ2-1; 9 bases are shared with TRBD2. This CDR3 is built from 14 residues. Germline loops: CDR1 LNHDA, CDR2 SQIVND (reference sequence). V shed 5 bases and J 8 bases; nucleotides not matched to a gene: 7. The CDR3 nucleotides are TGTGCCAGTAGTGTGCCTAGCGGGAATGATGAGCAGTTCTTC. It specifies CASSVPSGNDEQFF.

The gene calls are TRBV27 and TRBJ1-2; 8 bases agree with TRBD1. V gave up 6 bases and J gave up 3 bases; unmatched junction bases: 15. The CDR3 totals 17 residues. Germline V gene sequence: CDR1 MNHEY, CDR2 SMNVEV (reference sequence). CDR3 sequence: CASSLPGTGLTHYGYTF. CDR3 coding DNA: TGTGCCAGCAGCCTTCCCGGGACAGGCCTGACTCACTATGGCTACACCTTC.

V gene TRBV18 combines with J gene TRBJ1-2, with 8 positions matching TRBD1. The CDR3 has 14 amino acids. V lost 6 bases to trimming and J lost 5 bases; unmatched junction nucleotides: 8. Germline values: CDR1 KGHSH, CDR2 LQKENI. The CDR3 here is CASSDLQGEYGYTF. For the CDR3, the DNA is TGTGCCAGCTCCGATTTACAGGGGGAATATGGCTACACCTTC.

The genes are TRBV6-1 and TRBJ2-7; 11 nucleotides match TRBD1. Germline V lookup: CDR1 MNHNS, CDR2 SASEGT. CDR3 length: 13 residues. V was pared by 8 bases and J by 0 bases, with 0 bases of the junction left unmatched. CDR3 loop: CASGTGGSYEQYF. The CDR3 DNA reads as TGTGCCAGCGGGACAGGGGGCTCCTACGAGCAGTACTTC.

The CDR3: CAISATGSSTIYF. CDR3 bases: TGTGCCATCAGCGCGACAGGGTCCAGCACCATATATTTT. V gene TRBV10-3 combines with J gene TRBJ1-3, with TRBD1 identical over 7 bases. This CDR3 contains 13 residues. Germline V CDR1 and CDR2: ENHRY, SYGVKD. J lost 9 bases, V lost 6 bases, and 8 bases had no gene match.

This clone was found once. The V and J genes are TRBV27 and TRBJ2-3, with no clear D. The ends were cut back, 4 bases at V and 3 bases at J, with 11 bases in the middle. Germline CDR1 MNHEY, CDR2 SMNVEV (reference sequence). This CDR3 contains 14 residues. Here the CDR3 DNA reads TGTGCCAGCAGTTACCGGTTGTTAACAGATACGCAGTATTTT. Amino acids: CASSYRLLTDTQYF.

In DNA, the CDR3 is TGTGCCAGCAGTATGCGGGCCCATAGGAATGAGCAGTTCTTC. Its protein product is CASSMRAHRNEQFF. V usage is TRBV13 and J usage is TRBJ2-1; possible D gene TRBD2, 5 bases. Germline-derived CDR1 and CDR2 are PRHDT and FYEKMQ (reference sequence). Trimming took 6 bases from V and 7 from J, leaving 16 bases between them. CDR3 length equals 14 residues.

The chain carries TRBV2 and TRBJ1-1; 9 bases agree with TRBD1. Germline trimming cut 6 bases from V and 5 bases from J; bases unmatched to any gene: 10. Germline-derived CDR1 and CDR2 are SNHLY and FYNNEI. The CDR3 covers 15 residues. Here the CDR3 DNA reads TGTGCCAGCAGGTCACAGGGGGCGCCGGGGACTGAAGCTTTCTTT. Protein sequence: CASRSQGAPGTEAFF.

The V and J genes are TRBV28 and TRBJ2-7; no clear D. The V end lost 6 bases, the J end lost 3 bases, and 15 bases lay between the germline ends. This CDR3 comprises 14 residues. Germline V gives CDR1 MDHEN, CDR2 SYDVKM. CDR3 DNA sequence: TGTGCCAGCAGGGGTCCCTCTCCAGGCTACGAGCAGTACTTC. Translation: CASRGPSPGYEQYF.

The chain joins TRBV7-2 to TRBJ2-4; 10 nucleotides line up with TRBD2. The CDR3 is 18 amino acids. The germline V gene has CDR1 SGHTA and CDR2 FQGNSA. J was trimmed by 5 bases and V by 0 bases; bases with no gene match: 10. CDR3 nucleotides: TGTGCCAGCAGCTTAGCCCCCTTAGCGGGAGGCCTCCAAAACATTCAGTACTTC. Translated, it gives CASSLAPLAGGLQNIQYF.

V and J are TRBV2 and TRBJ1-5; unclear D gene. The germline gives CDR1 SNHLY, CDR2 FYNNEI. This CDR3 has 14 residues. V was pared by 1 base and J by 0 bases, with 4 bases between. The DNA for the CDR3 is TGTGCCAGCAGTGAAGTAAATAGCAATCAGCCCCAGCATTTT. It yields the protein CASSEVNSNQPQHF.

This sequence joins TRBV2 and TRBJ1-5; D possibly corresponds to TRBD1 (5 bases). V lost 11 bases and J 5 bases, leaving 13 bases between the germline ends. Germline CDR1 is SNHLY and CDR2 is FYNNEI. This CDR3 contains 12 residues. The DNA of the CDR3 is TGTGCCTCTACGGAGGGGCATCAGCCCCAGCATTTT. It encodes CASTEGHQPQHF.

The V and J genes are TRBV7-6 and TRBJ1-1; no clear D. The V gene lost 1 base and the J gene lost 1 base, with 7 bases spanning the gap. CDR1 SGHVS and CDR2 FNYEAQ come from the germline V gene. The CDR3 contains 14 residues. CDR3 sequence (DNA): TGTGCCAGCAGCTTAGGGGCACCGAACACTGAAGCTTTCTTT. Translating it yields CASSLGAPNTEAFF.

The rearrangement joins TRBV2 to TRBJ2-1, with TRBD2 matching 10 bases. The J segment lost 6 bases and the V segment lost 7 bases, leaving 6 bases of the junction unmatched. The CDR3 contains 14 residues. In germline, CDR1 is SNHLY, CDR2 FYNNEI. The DNA for the CDR3 is TGTGCCAGCAATCAGGAGCGGGAGGGCAATGAGCAGTTCTTC. This sequence encodes CASNQEREGNEQFF.

This clone was detected only once. The chain joins TRBV6-5 to TRBJ1-6; D perhaps matches TRBD1 (5 bases). From germline, CDR1 is MNHEY and CDR2 SVGAGI. This CDR3 comprises 14 residues. The V gene lost 0 bases and the J gene lost 11 bases, with 11 bases spanning the gap. The CDR3 here is CASSYSLGEAPLHF. The CDR3 DNA sequence: TGTGCCAGCAGTTACTCGTTGGGGGAGGCACCCCTCCACTTT.

This chain uses TRBV10-1 with TRBJ2-7; tentatively, D is TRBD2 (6 bases). Trimming pared 2 bases from V and 3 bases from J, leaving 11 bases between. The CDR3 spans 14 residues. CDR1 and CDR2 (germline): WNHNN, SYGVQD (reference sequence). The CDR3 is CASSEKLEGYEQYF. The DNA for the CDR3 is TGCGCCAGCAGTGAGAAACTGGAGGGCTACGAGCAGTACTTC.

The V call is TRBV5-1, the J call TRBJ2-2, with 16 bases aligning to TRBD2. Germline CDR1 SGHRS, CDR2 YFSETQ. Losses at the gene ends were 4 bases for V and 5 bases for J; bases not matched to a gene: 5. The CDR3 covers 17 residues. The CDR3 region is CASSIQGLAGGTGELFF. The CDR3, as DNA: TGCGCCAGCAGCATCCAGGGACTAGCGGGGGGGACCGGGGAGCTGTTTTTT.

This clone was recorded a few times. The rearrangement joins TRBV4-1 to TRBJ2-7; D perhaps matches TRBD1 (5 bases). The germline V gene has CDR1 MGHRA and CDR2 YSYEKL. The V end was cut by 4 bases, the J end by 5 bases, with 18 bases between. The CDR3 consists of 15 residues. The CDR3 coding sequence is TGCGCCAGCAGCCCGCAGGGCGGTGTCGGACACGAGCAGTACTTC. Residues: CASSPQGGVGHEQYF.